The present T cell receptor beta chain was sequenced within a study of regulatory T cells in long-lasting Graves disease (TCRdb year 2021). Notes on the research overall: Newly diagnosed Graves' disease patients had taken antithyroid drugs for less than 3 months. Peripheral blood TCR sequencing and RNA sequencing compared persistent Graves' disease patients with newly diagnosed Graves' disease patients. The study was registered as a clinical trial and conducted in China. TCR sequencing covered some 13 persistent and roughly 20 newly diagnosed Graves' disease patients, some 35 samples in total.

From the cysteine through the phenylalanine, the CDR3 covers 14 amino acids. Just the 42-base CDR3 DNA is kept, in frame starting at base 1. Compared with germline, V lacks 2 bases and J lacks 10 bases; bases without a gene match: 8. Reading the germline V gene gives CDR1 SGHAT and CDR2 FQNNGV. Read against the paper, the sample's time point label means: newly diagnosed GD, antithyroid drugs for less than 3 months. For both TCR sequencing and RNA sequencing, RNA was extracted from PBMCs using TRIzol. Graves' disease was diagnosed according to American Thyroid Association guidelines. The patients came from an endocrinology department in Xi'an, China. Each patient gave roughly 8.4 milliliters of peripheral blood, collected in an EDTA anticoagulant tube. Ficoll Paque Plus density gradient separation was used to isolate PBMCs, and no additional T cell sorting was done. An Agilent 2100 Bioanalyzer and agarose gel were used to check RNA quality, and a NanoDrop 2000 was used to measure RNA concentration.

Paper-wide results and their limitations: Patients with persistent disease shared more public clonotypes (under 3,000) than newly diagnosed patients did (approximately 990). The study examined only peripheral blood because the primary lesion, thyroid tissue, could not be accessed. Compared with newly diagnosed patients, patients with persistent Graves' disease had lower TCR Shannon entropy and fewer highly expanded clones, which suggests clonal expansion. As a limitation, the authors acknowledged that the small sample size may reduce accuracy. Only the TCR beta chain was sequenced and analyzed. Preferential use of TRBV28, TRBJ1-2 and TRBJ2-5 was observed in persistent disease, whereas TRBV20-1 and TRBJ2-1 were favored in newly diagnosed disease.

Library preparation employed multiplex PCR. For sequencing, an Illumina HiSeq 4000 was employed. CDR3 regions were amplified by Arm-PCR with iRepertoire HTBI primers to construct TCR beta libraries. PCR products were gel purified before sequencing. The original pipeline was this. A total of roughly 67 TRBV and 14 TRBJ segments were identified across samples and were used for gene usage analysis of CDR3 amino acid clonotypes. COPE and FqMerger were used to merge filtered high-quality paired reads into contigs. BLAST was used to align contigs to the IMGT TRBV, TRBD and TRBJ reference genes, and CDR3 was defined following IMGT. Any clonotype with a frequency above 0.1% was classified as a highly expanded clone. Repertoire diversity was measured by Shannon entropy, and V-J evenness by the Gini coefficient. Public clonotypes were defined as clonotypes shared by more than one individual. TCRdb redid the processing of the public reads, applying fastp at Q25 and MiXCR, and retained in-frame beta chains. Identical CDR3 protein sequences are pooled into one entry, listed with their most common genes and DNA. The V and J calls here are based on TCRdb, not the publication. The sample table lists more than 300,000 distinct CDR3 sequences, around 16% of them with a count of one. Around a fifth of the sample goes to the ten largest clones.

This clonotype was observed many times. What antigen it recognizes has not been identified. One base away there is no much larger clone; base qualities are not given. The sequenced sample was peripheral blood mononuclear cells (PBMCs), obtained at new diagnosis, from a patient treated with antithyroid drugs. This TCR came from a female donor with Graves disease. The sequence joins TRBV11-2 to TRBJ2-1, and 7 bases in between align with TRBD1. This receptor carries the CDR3 CASSLIRGQREQFF. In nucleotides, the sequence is TGTGCCAGCAGCTTAATAAGGGGGCAAAGGGAGCAGTTCTTC.